Listed here is a single T cell receptor beta chain. The antigen is undetermined. The junction differs from germline at one of its ends, possibly a read error. This entry belongs to a study of shared clonotypes between healthy human individuals. Study-level information: Samples came from a couple of female and three male donors aged 18 to 49. Each donor's CD4 naive and CD4 memory cells filled three plates apiece, CD8 naive two, and CD8 memory one.

General study points: Despite large depth, sorted-subset datasets appeared incompletely sequenced.

The CDR3 extends over 12 amino acids. Germline V gene data show CDR1 as MDHEN and CDR2 as SYDVKM. Assay execution proceeded at the deep level. This table comes from immunoSEQ multiplex PCR, and its TCRdb copy is limited to in-frame clones, with some not included. Of roughly 1.4 million clones detected, 98% to 99% appear once; the ten largest clones hold approximately 0.4%. This clonotype was obtained from a man aged 25 to 40 in good health. Sample: naive CD4+ T cells sorted from blood. Subset meaning: CD45RA+ positively selected. The rearrangement links TRBV28 to TRBJ2-2; no clear D gene. The CDR3 is CASSRRPGELFF. CDR3 nucleotide sequence: TGTGCCAGCAGTAGGCGGCCCGGTGAGCTGTTTTTT.